This T cell receptor beta chain was profiled in a study of graft-versus-host responses after intestinal transplantation. As for the study in general: All of the recipients had induction that used anti-thymocyte globulin, then tacrolimus and steroids for about 3 years. Regarding the study as a whole: Individuals carrying graft-donor T cell macrochimerism showed high graft-versus-host to host-versus-graft clonal ratios in allografts. Early post-transplant falls in HvG clones accompanied the peak levels of circulating GvH clones. Recipient marrow harbored GvH clones, some of which surfaced first in ileum or blood.

Method: immunoSEQ multiplex PCR; TCRdb's copy keeps in-frame clones and lacks some. The data show just over 15,000 clones, roughly 86% seen once. As concerns this clone: Its antigen is not identified.

The clonotype comes from a human patient who received an intestinal transplant, so some T cells may come from the graft donor. The input for sequencing was bone marrow, taken roughly 120 days after intestinal transplantation.

This CDR3 reads CASRTGRGPNNEQFF. The CDR3 DNA follows: TGTGCCAGCCGCACCGGTCGGGGCCCTAACAATGAGCAGTTCTTC. The V gene is TRBV18, the J gene TRBJ2-1; D possibly uses TRBD1 or TRBD2 (5 bases each). This CDR3 has 15 residues. V lost 8 bases and J 5 bases, leaving 19 bases between the germline ends. Germline CDR1 reads KGHSH; CDR2 reads LQKENI.